This record covers a single T cell receptor (beta chain). This entry is derived from a study of blood T cell repertoires in COVID-19. The CDR3 runs 16 residues. Germline values: CDR1 SGDLS, CDR2 YYNGEE. Trimming took off 6 bases at V and 0 bases at J, with 16 bases between the two ends. The table came from immunoSEQ multiplex PCR; TCRdb's copy has only in-frame clones and leaves some out. This table has 250,000 to 300,000 clones, 80% to 90% appearing once. This TCR came from a woman between 70 and 85 years old with acute or convalescent COVID-19. J is TRBJ1-3 and V is TRBV9; D perhaps matches TRBD1 (6 bases). Material: peripheral blood. The DNA of the CDR3 is TGTGCCAGCACCCCCCGCCCGGGACACTCTGGAAACACCATATATTTT. It is translated as CASTPRPGHSGNTIYF.